What follows are 18 T cell receptor beta chains derived from one specimen sequenced in a study of OX40 agonist ivuxolimab in advanced cancers. Profiled with immunoSEQ multiplex PCR; TCRdb holds only in-frame clones, not every one. The table lists some 98,000 clones, 91% of them singletons. Specimen: CD4+ or CD8+ T cells sorted from blood, collected in a trial of the OX40 agonist ivuxolimab. The origin of the receptors is an adult with an advanced solid tumor such as melanoma, head and neck, liver or kidney cancer.

The rearrangement joins TRBV7-2 to TRBJ2-7; 8 positions match TRBD1. Unmatched junction bases numbered 9, after V lost 1 base and J lost 4 bases. Germline values: CDR1 SGHTA, CDR2 FQGNSA. This CDR3 has 16 amino acids. The CDR3 DNA is TGTGCCAGCAGCTTAGTTCAGGGGGCCCGTTTTTACGAGCAGTACTTC. It codes for CASSLVQGARFYEQYF.

This chain joins TRBV28 and TRBJ1-5; no clear D gene. V was clipped by 6 bases and J by 6 bases, with 12 bases between them. This CDR3 spans 13 amino acids. Germline V gives CDR1 MDHEN, CDR2 SYDVKM. The CDR3 coding sequence is TGTGCCAGCAGACCCCCAGTTACTCAGCCCCAGCATTTT. Residues: CASRPPVTQPQHF.

The genes are TRBV6-5 and TRBJ2-7; D not certain. Germline loops: CDR1 MNHEY, CDR2 SVGAGI. V dropped 2 bases and J dropped 4 bases, with 12 bases sitting between them. CDR3 length: 14 residues. CDR3 residues: CASSYVGSRYEQYF. CDR3 bases: TGTGCCAGCAGTTACGTCGGTAGCAGGTACGAGCAGTACTTC.

The chain couples TRBV6-6 to TRBJ2-2, with TRBD1 identical over 7 bases. The CDR3 covers 15 residues. CDR1 and CDR2 from the germline V gene are MNHNY and SVGAGI (reference sequence). The V gene end was trimmed by 6 bases and the J gene end by 5 bases; junction bases not matched to a gene: 9. DNA of the CDR3: TGTGCCAGCAGGGAAGACAGGGCTAGTACCGGGGAGCTGTTTTTT. Translated: CASREDRASTGELFF.

Only a few counts were recorded for this clone. This rearrangement joins TRBV4-1 to TRBJ1-5; TRBD1 agrees at 8 bases. With V trimmed by 0 bases and J by 7 bases, 8 bases remained unmatched. The CDR3 is 16 amino acids. Germline CDR1 is MGHRA and CDR2 is YSYEKL. The CDR3 DNA follows: TGCGCCAGCAGCCAAGAACCGACAGGGGTGGGACAGCCCCAGCATTTT. It yields the protein CASSQEPTGVGQPQHF.

The chain combines TRBV7-6 with TRBJ2-2, with D unclear. The CDR3 totals 15 residues. Germline loops: CDR1 SGHVS, CDR2 FNYEAQ. V was cut by 1 base and J by 7 bases, with 13 bases left in between. The CDR3 nucleotides are TGTGCCAGCAGCTTAGGGAAAGGGAAGGGCGGGGAGCTGTTTTTT. The encoded protein is CASSLGKGKGGELFF.

This clone was picked up a small number of times. J is TRBJ1-1 and V is TRBV5-1; D is uncertain. Trimming cost V 0 bases and J 1 base, with 4 bases left between them. The CDR3 extends over 13 amino acids. Germline V CDR1 and CDR2: SGHRS, YFSETQ. The chain's CDR3 is CASSLAENTEAFF. In DNA form, the CDR3 reads TGCGCCAGCAGCTTGGCAGAGAACACTGAAGCTTTCTTT.

This sequence joins TRBV7-9 and TRBJ2-3; weak D call: TRBD2 (6 bases). Trimming took 5 bases from V and 5 from J, leaving 8 bases between them. This CDR3 region has 12 residues. From germline, CDR1 is SEHNR and CDR2 FQNEAQ (reference sequence). In DNA form, the CDR3 reads TGTGCCAGCAGCCCGACTAGAGATACGCAGTATTTT. The encoded protein is CASSPTRDTQYF.

The chain carries TRBV6-1 and TRBJ2-2; D is unresolved. This CDR3 spans 15 amino acids. From germline, CDR1 is MNHNS and CDR2 SASEGT. V was shortened by 8 bases and J by 0 bases, with 13 bases between the two germline ends. DNA of the CDR3: TGTGCCAGCCTACCGACGGCTACGAACACCGGGGAGCTGTTTTTT. This sequence encodes CASLPTATNTGELFF.

V gene TRBV18 combines with J gene TRBJ2-1; TRBD2 aligns across 11 bases. The CDR3 contains 17 residues. Per germline, CDR1 KGHSH and CDR2 LQKENI. The J segment lost 8 bases and the V segment lost 3 bases, leaving 12 bases of the junction unmatched. The CDR3: CASSPRSLAGDGDEQFF. The CDR3 nucleotides are TGTGCCAGCTCACCTCGATCACTAGCGGGAGATGGCGATGAGCAGTTCTTC.

This clone occurred once. This rearrangement joins TRBV6-6 to TRBJ2-7; 7 nucleotides agree with TRBD2. After removal of 4 bases from V and 6 bases from J, the junction contained 9 bases not matched to a gene. The CDR3 length is 14 residues. Germline CDR1 reads MNHNY; CDR2 reads SVGAGI (reference sequence). CDR3: CASSLGGSPAEQYF. DNA of the CDR3: TGTGCCAGCAGTTTAGGCGGGAGCCCGGCCGAGCAGTACTTC.

This clone has only a few counts. The rearrangement joins TRBV7-9 to TRBJ1-2, with 10 bases that match TRBD1. The CDR3 length is 13 residues. Germline CDR1 reads SEHNR; CDR2 reads FQNEAQ (reference sequence). Trimming cost V 6 bases and J 6 bases; bases outside gene matches: 4. The chain's CDR3 is CASRIGTGDGYTF. CDR3 sequence (DNA): TGTGCCAGCAGAATAGGGACAGGGGATGGCTACACCTTC.

J is TRBJ2-1 and V is TRBV5-1; 8 bases line up with TRBD1. This CDR3 has 15 residues. Germline V gene lookup returns CDR1 SGHRS and CDR2 YFSETQ. J lost 0 bases, V lost 5 bases, and 4 bases had no gene match. The CDR3 region is CASRETGDSYNEQFF. CDR3 sequence (DNA): TGCGCCAGCAGAGAGACAGGGGACTCCTACAATGAGCAGTTCTTC.

V and J are TRBV15 and TRBJ1-2; TRBD1 agrees at 8 bases. The germline V gene has CDR1 LNHNV and CDR2 YYDKDF (reference sequence). The CDR3 is made up of 16 amino acids. V lost 3 bases to trimming and J lost 5 bases; unmatched junction nucleotides: 11. CDR3 coding DNA: TGTGCCACCAGCAGCCCCTCCGGGACAGGCTTTTATGGCTACACCTTC. It yields the protein CATSSPSGTGFYGYTF.

The rearrangement joins TRBV7-9 to TRBJ1-2, with D possibly TRBD1 on 5 matching bases. Germline V gene data show CDR1 as SEHNR and CDR2 as FQNEAQ (reference sequence). V lost 0 bases, J lost 4 bases, and 9 bases lay in between. This CDR3 has 14 amino acids. The CDR3 region has the DNA TGTGCCAGCAGCTTAGCGCAGGGCGGCTATGGCTACACCTTC. It yields the protein CASSLAQGGYGYTF.

The V call is TRBV7-9, the J call TRBJ1-2, with a tentative D call TRBD1 (5 bases). Germline CDR1 reads SEHNR; CDR2 reads FQNEAQ (reference sequence). This CDR3 contains 16 residues. V was cut by 8 bases and J by 1 base, with 20 bases left in between. As DNA, the CDR3 is TGTGCCAGCGGCAGAGACAGCGGCGGGGGTAACTATGGCTACACCTTC. This sequence encodes CASGRDSGGGNYGYTF.

This clone was seen only once. The V gene is TRBV28, the J gene TRBJ2-5; D unclear. Germline loops: CDR1 MDHEN, CDR2 SYDVKM. The V end lost 4 bases, the J end lost 5 bases, and 23 bases lay between the germline ends. The CDR3 is made up of 17 amino acids. CDR3 sequence (DNA): TGTGCCAGCAGTTCCCTAAAAACCATAGGGTATAGGGAGACCCAGTACTTC. Protein sequence: CASSSLKTIGYRETQYF. Full variable domain (outside the CDR3, taken from reference TRBV28 and TRBJ2-5): DVKVTQSSRYLVKRTGEKVFLECVQDMDHENMFWYRQDPGLGLRLIYFSYDVKMKEKGDIPEGYSVSREKKERFSLILESASTNQTSMYLCASSSLKTIGYRETQYFGPGTRLLVL.

The chain carries TRBV11-1 and TRBJ2-1; a possible D gene is TRBD2 (5 bases). V gave up 5 bases and J gave up 3 bases, with 17 bases separating them. CDR3 length: 16 amino acids. CDR1 and CDR2 (germline): SGHAT, FQDESV (reference sequence). CDR3 sequence (DNA): TGTGCCAGCAGCGCACGGAGGTCGGACCTCTACAATGAGCAGTTCTTC. This codes for CASSARRSDLYNEQFF.